This T cell receptor beta chain was observed in a study of T cells in Graves' hyperthyroidism and ophthalmopathy (dated by TCRdb to the late 2010s). For context, the study as a whole: Peripheral blood was sampled at the time of initial diagnosis, prior to any treatment. The paper describes TCR Vbeta CDR3 sequencing of more than 120 peripheral blood samples, made up of under 50 ophthalmopathy patients, roughly 80 hyperthyroidism patients and approximately 17 progressor patients. After blood sampling, hyperthyroidism patients were treated with methimazole at a starting dose of 30 mg daily, and ophthalmopathy patients were treated with high-dose intravenous methylprednisolone. Whether ophthalmopathy could be predicted prospectively was tested in an independent validation cohort made up of 18 to 20 hyperthyroidism patients plus 17 patients who later progressed to ophthalmopathy. TCR V-J signatures able to tell the groups apart were searched for in a discovery cohort of some 97 patients, of whom more than 40 had Graves' ophthalmopathy and 57 had stable Graves' hyperthyroidism. The approximately 100 discovery patients were randomly divided into training and test sets at a 7:3 ratio. The study also compared thyroid tissue and blood T-cell repertoires from several Graves' hyperthyroidism patients. Overall study outcomes, separate from this receptor: Sample size was not statistically predetermined, and blinding of investigators to group allocation was not performed. A 13 V-J signature model separated ophthalmopathy from stable hyperthyroidism, with around 88% sensitivity and roughly 84% specificity in cross-validation and 80%/75% in testing. In validation, the model predicted progression to ophthalmopathy with 60% to 71% sensitivity and roughly 72% specificity, a median of 6.5 months before onset. Most expanded thyroid clonotypes (frequency above 0.001) were also detected in blood, suggesting blood repertoires may reflect thyroid immune responses.

CDR1 MGHDK and CDR2 SYGVNS were looked up in the germline V gene. Trimming costs V 3 bases and J 6 bases, and their ends lie 20 bases apart. Including cysteine and phenylalanine, the CDR3 has 16 amino acids. The kept DNA is CDR3 alone, 48 bases in frame from the first base. Moderately to severely active disease, a Clinical Activity Score of at least 3, a NOSPECS grade of at least 4, and a duration under 3 months were present in ophthalmopathy patients. Exclusion was applied to patients with uncontrolled infections, other autoimmune diseases, pregnancy or lactation. Clinical symptoms, serum thyroxine and TRAb, thyroid ultrasound, and orbital computed tomography formed the basis for the diagnoses. PBMCs were isolated from about 9.2 ml of fresh peripheral blood by Ficoll-Paque density gradient centrifugation. Total RNA was extracted with Trizol reagent, and quality was checked on an Agilent 2100 Bioanalyzer.

As concerns this clonotype: Its antigen target is currently unknown. One base away there is no much larger clone; base qualities are not given.

TCR beta CDR3 regions were amplified from RNA transcripts. A first-round RT-PCR of the TCR CDR3 used the HTBI primer set with the Qiagen OneStep RT-PCR kit. Libraries were constructed in a second round of multiplex PCR, after which size selection and purification were performed. The libraries were sequenced on an Illumina HiSeq2000 using paired-end 100 bp reads. On the study's bioinformatics: Raw data were processed with SOAPnuke, discarding reads with adapters, uncalled bases, mean Phred below 15, or no exact constant-primer or identifier match. COPE v1.2.5 was used to merge the high-quality paired reads, and each unique nucleotide sequence was defined as a clonotype. MiTCR v1.1 was used to align the clonotypes against IMGT TRBV, TRBD and TRBJ reference segments. Only V-J combinations with frequency above 0.0001, covering roughly 99% of repertoires, were analysed. The TCS score was defined as the ratio of F50 (clonal expansion) to E x V (chaos), calculated using BLOSUM62-based TCRdist between CDR3 peptides within each V-J. Welch's t-statistics and random forest reduced around 510 V-J features to 10 to 15, which were used in a naive Bayes classifier (R e1071). The public reads were reprocessed in TCRdb via fastp at Q25 and MiXCR, keeping in-frame beta chains. Every CDR3 protein is listed once, alongside the most common genes and DNA of its rows. The V and J calls were not made by the authors but by TCRdb's processing. The sample contains 600,000 to 650,000 distinct CDR3 sequences, less than 25% of them found a single time. Around a third of the sample belongs to the ten largest clones.

Specimen: blood. The rearrangement joined TRBV25-1 to TRBJ1-2; TRBD1 might be the D gene, on 6 matching bases. This TCR came from a man between 25 and 39 years old with Graves' ophthalmopathy. The nucleotide sequence is TGTGCCAGCAGTGAGGGTAGGGGAGGGGGTTTGGATGGCTACACCTTC. It translates as CASSEGRGGGLDGYTF.